This is a list of T cell receptor beta chains from one sample in a study of blood T cell repertoires in COVID-19. Profiled with immunoSEQ multiplex PCR; TCRdb holds only in-frame clones, not every one. Found here are under 500,000 clones, approximately 90% of them singletons; the top ten hold 0.95% to 1.2%. The sample comprised PBMCs or T cells enriched from blood (not recorded which). Receptor source: a man aged 25 to 40 who had recovered from COVID-19. The conserved cysteine and the conserved F or W are not part of the CDR3 here. Clone size appears in some rows only: once, few, many, or a class for an expanded clone.

TRBV5-6 . ASSPSPSYEQY
TRBV10-3 . AISDVTSGDYEQF
TRBV6-5 . ASSYSTSGYYEQY
TRBV10-3 . AISTGQLYEQY
TRBV7-9 . ASSSSGSYTGELF
TRBV5-6 . ASSFFELNYGYT
TRBV21-1 . ASTRQGEQY
TRBV4-1 . ASSYAGVGEQY
TRBV4-2 . ASSQGLVIALSTGELF
TRBV15 . ATSSLTGGIEF
TRBV6-2/TRBV6-3 . ASSRPRSGIYNEQF
TRBV6-5 . ASSPGGRIETQY
TRBV29-1 . STSRGEGSEQY
TRBV27 . ASRANAVNTGELF
TRBV7-9 . ASSFLGGGAIDEQY
TRBV5-4 . ASTRTGESASATYEQY
TRBV27 . ASSLTQAYGYT
TRBV6-6 . ASKPGTLSYEQY
TRBV7-9 . ASSLVAGGPETQY
TRBV28 . ASSLSENYGYT
TRBV2 . ASLASNTGELF
TRBV30 . AWNPGYEQY
TRBV7-2 . ASSKWTATDQPQH
TRBV4-2 once ASSQDWLDVGELF
TRBV7-9 . ASSSTAGTEDSPLH
TRBV29-1 . SVVGQGQETQY
TRBV5-1 . ASSLGTGPEKLF
TRBV19 . ASSFAGIGRSSVNYGYT
TRBV7-9 . ASSLLRGINNNEQF
TRBV27 once ASSLGTGGNQPQH
TRBV28 . ASMEGRYEQY
TRBV12-3/TRBV12-4 . ASSDRGNGYT
TRBV28 once ASSTQGGLAGMYEQY
TRBV5-5 . ASSLRGGDNQPQH
TRBV13 . ASRQWTGGEAF
TRBV28 . ASRTTYNSPLH
TRBV3-1/TRBV3-2 . ASSQRQEQF
TRBV28 . ASSSPGQGHQPQH
TRBV10-3 . AISINYSNQPQH
TRBV14 . ASSLGGSGPYEQY
TRBV18 . ASSPVSYNEQF
TRBV9 once ASSGKGGEDTQY
TRBV7-9 . ASSMTKAEIYEQY
TRBV28 . ASSSGDNSPLH
TRBV5-1 . ASSFGQNTEAF
TRBV12-3/TRBV12-4 . ASSLGPEAF